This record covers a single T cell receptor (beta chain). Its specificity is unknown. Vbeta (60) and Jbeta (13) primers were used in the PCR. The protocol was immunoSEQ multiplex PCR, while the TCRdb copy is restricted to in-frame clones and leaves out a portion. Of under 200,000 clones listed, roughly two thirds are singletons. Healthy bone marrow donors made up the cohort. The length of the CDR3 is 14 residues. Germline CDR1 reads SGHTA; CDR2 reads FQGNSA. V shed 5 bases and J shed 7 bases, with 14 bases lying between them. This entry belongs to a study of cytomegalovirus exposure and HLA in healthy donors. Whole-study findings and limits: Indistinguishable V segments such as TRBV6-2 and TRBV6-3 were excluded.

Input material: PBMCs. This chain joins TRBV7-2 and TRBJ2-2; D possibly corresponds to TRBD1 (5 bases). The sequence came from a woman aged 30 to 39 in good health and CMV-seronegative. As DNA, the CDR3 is TGTGCCAGCAGCCAGATTGTTCAGGGCGGGGAGCTGTTTTTT. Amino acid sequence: CASSQIVQGGELFF.